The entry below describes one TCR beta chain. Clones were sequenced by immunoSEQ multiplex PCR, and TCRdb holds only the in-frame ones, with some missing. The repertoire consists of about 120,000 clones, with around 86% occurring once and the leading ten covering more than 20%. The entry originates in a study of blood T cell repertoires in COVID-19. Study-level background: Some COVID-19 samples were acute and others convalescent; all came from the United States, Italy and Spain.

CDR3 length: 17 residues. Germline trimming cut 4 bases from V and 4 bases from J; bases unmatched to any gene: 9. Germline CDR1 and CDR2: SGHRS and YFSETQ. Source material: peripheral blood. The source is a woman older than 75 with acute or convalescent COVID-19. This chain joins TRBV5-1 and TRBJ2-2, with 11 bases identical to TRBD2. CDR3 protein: CASSPITLAGGTGELFF. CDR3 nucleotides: TGCGCCAGCAGCCCAATCACCCTAGCGGGGGGCACCGGGGAGCTGTTTTTT.